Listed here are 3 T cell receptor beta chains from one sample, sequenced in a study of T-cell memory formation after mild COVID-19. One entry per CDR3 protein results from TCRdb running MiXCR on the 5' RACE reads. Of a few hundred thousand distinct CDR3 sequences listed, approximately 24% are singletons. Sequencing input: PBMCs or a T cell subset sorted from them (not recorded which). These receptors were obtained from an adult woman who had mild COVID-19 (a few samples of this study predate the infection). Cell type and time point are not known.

The chain's CDR3 is CASKQQGYQNTEAFF. DNA for the CDR3: TGTGCCAGCAAACAACAGGGATACCAGAACACTGAAGCTTTCTTT. The V gene is TRBV12-3 or TRBV12-4, the J gene TRBJ1-1, with D perhaps matching TRBD1 (6 bases). The CDR3 covers 15 residues. V shed 7 bases and J shed 1 base, with 16 bases lying between them.

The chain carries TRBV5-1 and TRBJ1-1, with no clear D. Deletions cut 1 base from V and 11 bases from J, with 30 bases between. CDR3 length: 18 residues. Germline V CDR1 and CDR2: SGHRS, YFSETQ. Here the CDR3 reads CASSLNPSSSADSPRAFF. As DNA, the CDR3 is TGCGCCAGCAGCTTGAATCCGAGCTCCAGTGCTGATTCTCCTCGCGCTTTCTTT.

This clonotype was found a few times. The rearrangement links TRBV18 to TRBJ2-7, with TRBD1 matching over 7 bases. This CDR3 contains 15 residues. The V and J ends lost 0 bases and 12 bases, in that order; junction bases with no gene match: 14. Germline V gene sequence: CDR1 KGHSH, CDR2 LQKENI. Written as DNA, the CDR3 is TGTGCCAGCTCACCACCGGGACAGCCTAGCCTTAATCGGTACTTC. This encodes CASSPPGQPSLNRYF.